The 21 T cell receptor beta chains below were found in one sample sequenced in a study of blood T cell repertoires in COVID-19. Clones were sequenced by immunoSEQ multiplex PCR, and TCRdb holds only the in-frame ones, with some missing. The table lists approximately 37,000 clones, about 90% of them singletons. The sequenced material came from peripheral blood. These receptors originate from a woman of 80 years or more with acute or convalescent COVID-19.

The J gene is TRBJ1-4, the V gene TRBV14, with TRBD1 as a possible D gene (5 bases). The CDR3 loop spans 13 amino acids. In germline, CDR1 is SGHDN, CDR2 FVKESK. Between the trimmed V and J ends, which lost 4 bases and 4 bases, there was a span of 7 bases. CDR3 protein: CASSRQYNEKLFF. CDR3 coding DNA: TGTGCCAGCAGCCGACAGTATAATGAAAAACTGTTTTTT.

This chain's CDR3 is CASSSLYRGGTGELFF. Here the CDR3 DNA reads TGTGCCAGCAGCTCCCTCTACAGGGGGGGCACCGGGGAGCTGTTTTTT. This sequence joins TRBV7-2 and TRBJ2-2; tentative D call: TRBD1 (8 bases). The CDR3 runs to 16 residues. The germline V gene has CDR1 SGHTA and CDR2 FQGNSA. V lost 4 bases, J lost 4 bases, and 16 bases lay in between.

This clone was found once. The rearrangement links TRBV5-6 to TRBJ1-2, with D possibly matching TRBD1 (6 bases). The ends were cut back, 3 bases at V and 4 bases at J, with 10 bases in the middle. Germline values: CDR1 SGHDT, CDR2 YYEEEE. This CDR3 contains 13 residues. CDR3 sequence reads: CASSSQGPYGYTF. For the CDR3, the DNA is TGTGCCAGCAGCTCCCAGGGGCCCTATGGCTACACCTTC.

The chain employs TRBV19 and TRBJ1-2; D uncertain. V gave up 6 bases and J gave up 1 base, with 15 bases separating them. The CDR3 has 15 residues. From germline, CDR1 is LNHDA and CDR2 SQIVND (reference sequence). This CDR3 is CASRESGNYNYGYTF. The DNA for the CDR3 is TGTGCCAGTAGGGAGAGCGGCAACTATAACTATGGCTACACCTTC. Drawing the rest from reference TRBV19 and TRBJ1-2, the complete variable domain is DGGITQSPKYLFRKEGQNVTLSCEQNLNHDAMYWYRQDPGQGLRLIYYSQIVNDFQKGDIAEGYSVSREKKESFPLTVTSAQKNPTAFYLCASRESGNYNYGYTFGSGTRLTVV.

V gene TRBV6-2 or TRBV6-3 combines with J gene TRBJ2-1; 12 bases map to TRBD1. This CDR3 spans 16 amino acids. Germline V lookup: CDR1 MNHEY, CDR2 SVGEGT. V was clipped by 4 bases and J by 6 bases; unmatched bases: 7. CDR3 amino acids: CASSFRGQGAPNEQFF. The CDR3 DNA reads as TGTGCCAGCAGTTTCCGGGGACAGGGGGCCCCCAATGAGCAGTTCTTC.

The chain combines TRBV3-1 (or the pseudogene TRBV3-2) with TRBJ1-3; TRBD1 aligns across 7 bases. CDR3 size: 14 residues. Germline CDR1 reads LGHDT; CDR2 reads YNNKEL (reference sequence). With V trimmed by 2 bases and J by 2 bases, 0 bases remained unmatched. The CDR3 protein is CASSQQGAGNTIYF. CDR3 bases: TGTGCCAGCAGCCAACAGGGGGCTGGAAACACCATATATTTT.

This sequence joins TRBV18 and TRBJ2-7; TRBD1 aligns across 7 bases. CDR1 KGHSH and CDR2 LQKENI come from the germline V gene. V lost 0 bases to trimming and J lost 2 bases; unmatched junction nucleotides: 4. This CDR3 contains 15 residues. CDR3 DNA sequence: TGTGCCAGCTCACCACCTAGACAGGGACCCTACGAGCAGTACTTC. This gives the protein CASSPPRQGPYEQYF.

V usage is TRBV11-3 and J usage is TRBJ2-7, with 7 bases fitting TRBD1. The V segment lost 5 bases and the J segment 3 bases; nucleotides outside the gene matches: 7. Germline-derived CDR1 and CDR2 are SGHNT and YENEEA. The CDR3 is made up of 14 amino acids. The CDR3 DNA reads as TGTGCCAGCAGCCTGGGACAGTGGGGCTACGAGCAGTACTTC. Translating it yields CASSLGQWGYEQYF.

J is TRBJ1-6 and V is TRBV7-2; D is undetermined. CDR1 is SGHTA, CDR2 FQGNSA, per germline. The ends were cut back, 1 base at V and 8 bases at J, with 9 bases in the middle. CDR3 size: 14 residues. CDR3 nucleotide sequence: TGTGCCAGCAGCTTAGAACTTATCCATTCACCCCTCCACTTT. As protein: CASSLELIHSPLHF.

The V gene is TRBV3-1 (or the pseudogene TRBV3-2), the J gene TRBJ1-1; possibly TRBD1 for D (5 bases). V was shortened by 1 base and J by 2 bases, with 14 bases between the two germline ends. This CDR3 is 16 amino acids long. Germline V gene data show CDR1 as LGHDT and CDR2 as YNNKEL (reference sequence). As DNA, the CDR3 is TGTGCCAGCAGCCAAGTCTACCCGGGACTTAACACTGAAGCTTTCTTT. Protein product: CASSQVYPGLNTEAFF.

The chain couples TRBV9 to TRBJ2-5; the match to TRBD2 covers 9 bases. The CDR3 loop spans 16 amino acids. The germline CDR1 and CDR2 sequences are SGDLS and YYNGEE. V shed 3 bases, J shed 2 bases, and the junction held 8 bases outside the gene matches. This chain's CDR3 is CASSEGYGLAQETQYF. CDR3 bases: TGTGCCAGCAGCGAGGGATACGGACTAGCGCAAGAGACCCAGTACTTC.

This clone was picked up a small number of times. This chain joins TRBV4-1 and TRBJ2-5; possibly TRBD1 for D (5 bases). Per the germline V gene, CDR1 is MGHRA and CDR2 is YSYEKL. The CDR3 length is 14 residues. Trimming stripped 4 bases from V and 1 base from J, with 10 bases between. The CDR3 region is CASSRTGAQETQYF. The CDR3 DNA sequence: TGCGCCAGCAGCCGTACAGGAGCCCAAGAGACCCAGTACTTC.

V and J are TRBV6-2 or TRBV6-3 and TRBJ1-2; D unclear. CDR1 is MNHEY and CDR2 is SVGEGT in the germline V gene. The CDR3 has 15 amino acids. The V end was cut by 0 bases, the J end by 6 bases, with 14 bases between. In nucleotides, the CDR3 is TGTGCCAGCAGTTACTCGATCAGCGGTGGACATGGCTACACCTTC. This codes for CASSYSISGGHGYTF.

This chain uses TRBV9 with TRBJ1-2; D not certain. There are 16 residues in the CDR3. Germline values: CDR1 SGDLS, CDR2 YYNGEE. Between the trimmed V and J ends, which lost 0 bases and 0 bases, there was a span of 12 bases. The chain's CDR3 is CASSVGGSLTNYGYTF. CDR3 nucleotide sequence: TGTGCCAGCAGCGTAGGAGGGAGCCTAACTAACTATGGCTACACCTTC.

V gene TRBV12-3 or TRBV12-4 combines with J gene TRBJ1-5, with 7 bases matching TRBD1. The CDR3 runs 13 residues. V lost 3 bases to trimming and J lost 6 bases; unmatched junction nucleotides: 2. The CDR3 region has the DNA TGTGCCAGCAGTTTGAAGGGGGCTCAGCCCCAGCATTTT. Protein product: CASSLKGAQPQHF.

CDR3 amino acids: CASSERSWDRGISYEQYF. In nucleotides, the CDR3 is TGTGCCAGCAGTGAAAGGAGTTGGGACAGGGGTATAAGCTACGAGCAGTACTTC. This rearrangement joins TRBV2 to TRBJ2-7, with 10 positions matching TRBD1. CDR1 SNHLY and CDR2 FYNNEI come from the germline V gene. CDR3 length: 18 amino acids. The trim removed 2 bases at V and 3 bases at J, leaving 13 bases unmatched.

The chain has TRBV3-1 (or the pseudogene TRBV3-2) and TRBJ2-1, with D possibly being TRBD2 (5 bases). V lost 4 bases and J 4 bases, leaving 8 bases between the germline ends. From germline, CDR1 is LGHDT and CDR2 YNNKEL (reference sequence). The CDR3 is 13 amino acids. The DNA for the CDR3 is TGTGCCAGCAGCCTCGGACTGTACAATGAGCAGTTCTTC. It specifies CASSLGLYNEQFF.

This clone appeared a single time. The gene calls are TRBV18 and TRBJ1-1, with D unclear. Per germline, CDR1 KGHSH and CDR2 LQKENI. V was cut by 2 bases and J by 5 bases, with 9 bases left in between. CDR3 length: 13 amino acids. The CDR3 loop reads CASSPAEGTEAFF. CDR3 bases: TGTGCCAGCTCACCAGCGGAGGGAACTGAAGCTTTCTTT.

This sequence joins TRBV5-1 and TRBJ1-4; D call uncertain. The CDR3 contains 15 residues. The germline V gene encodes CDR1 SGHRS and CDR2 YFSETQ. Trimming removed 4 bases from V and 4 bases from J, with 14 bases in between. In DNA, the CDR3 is TGCGCCAGCAGCCCCAATGCCGGGAATAATGAAAAACTGTTTTTT. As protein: CASSPNAGNNEKLFF.

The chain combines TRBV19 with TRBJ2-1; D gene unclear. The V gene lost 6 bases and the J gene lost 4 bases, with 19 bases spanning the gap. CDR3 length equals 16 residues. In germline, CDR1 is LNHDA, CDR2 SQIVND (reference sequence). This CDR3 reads CASRTAGATHYNEQFF. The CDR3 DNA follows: TGTGCCAGTAGAACGGCAGGCGCCACCCATTACAATGAGCAGTTCTTC.

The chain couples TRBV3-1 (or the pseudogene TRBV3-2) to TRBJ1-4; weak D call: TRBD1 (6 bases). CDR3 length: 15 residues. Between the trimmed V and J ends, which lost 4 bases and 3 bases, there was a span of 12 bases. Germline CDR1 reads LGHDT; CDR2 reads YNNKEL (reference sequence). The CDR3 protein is CASSLQGMANEKLFF. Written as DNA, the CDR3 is TGTGCCAGCAGCCTCCAGGGGATGGCTAATGAAAAACTGTTTTTT.